What follows are 21 T cell receptor beta chains derived from one specimen sequenced in a study of CD8 T cells in Susac syndrome. With random hexamers, reverse transcription was performed on roughly 0.5 to 1 ug of RNA. TCRdb redid the calling of the immunoSEQ multiplex PCR reads with MiXCR, one entry per CDR3 protein. The sample lists around 170,000 distinct CDR3 sequences, about 94% seen once, with 0.098% in the top ten. Sequenced input: CD4+ T cells from PBMCs. Receptors originate from a human donor with Susac syndrome.

V is TRBV12-3 or TRBV12-4 and J is TRBJ2-1, with TRBD2 identical over 15 bases. With V trimmed by 6 bases and J by 8 bases, 17 bases remained unmatched. The CDR3 runs 19 residues. In DNA, the CDR3 is TGTGCCAGCAGCCCTTTGGGTACCAGGACTAGCGGGGGGGCCCATGAGCAGTTCTTC. It yields the protein CASSPLGTRTSGGAHEQFF.

The CDR3, as DNA: TGTGCCTGGAGTCCTCTGTACCAAGAGACCCAGTACTTC. Protein: CAWSPLYQETQYF. The V and J genes are TRBV30 and TRBJ2-5; no reliable D call. Trimming pared 2 bases from V and 0 bases from J, leaving 7 bases between. There are 13 residues in the CDR3. Per germline, CDR1 GTSNPN and CDR2 SVGIG (reference sequence).

This clonotype was recorded only once. CDR3 in amino acids: CASKTRGVGDTQYF. The CDR3 nucleotides are TGTGCCAGCAAAACAAGGGGGGTGGGAGATACGCAGTATTTT. The V and J genes are TRBV6-2 or TRBV6-3 and TRBJ2-3; D tentatively reads TRBD1 or TRBD2 (6 bases each). The germline V gene has CDR1 MNHEY and CDR2 SVGEGT. With 7 bases removed from V and 5 bases from J, the gap between germline ends came to 16 bases. The length of the CDR3 is 14 residues.

The sample holds one count of this clonotype. J is TRBJ2-5 and V is TRBV20-1; weak D call: TRBD2 (5 bases). Trimming stripped 3 bases from V and 1 base from J, with 9 bases between. Germline values: CDR1 DFQATT, CDR2 SNEGSKA (reference sequence). The CDR3 consists of 13 residues. The CDR3 nucleotides are TGCAGTGCTAGTTCGGGGTTCCAAGAGACCCAGTACTTC. Its translation is CSASSGFQETQYF.

The chain uses TRBV28 and TRBJ2-7; a possible D gene is TRBD2 (6 bases). Per germline, CDR1 MDHEN and CDR2 SYDVKM. The ends were cut back, 2 bases at V and 0 bases at J, with 14 bases in the middle. The CDR3 extends over 16 amino acids. CDR3 DNA sequence: TGTGCCAGCAGTTTACGGACTACCGGGAGCTCCTACGAGCAGTACTTC. Translated: CASSLRTTGSSYEQYF.

This chain joins TRBV20-1 and TRBJ2-1; TRBD2 matches at 11 bases. From germline, CDR1 is DFQATT and CDR2 SNEGSKA (reference sequence). The junction had 6 bases not matched to a gene; V was cut back by 0 bases and J by 2 bases. This CDR3 comprises 17 residues. CDR3 protein: CSARDLRLAGTYNEQFF. As DNA, the CDR3 is TGCAGTGCTAGAGATCTTAGACTAGCGGGGACCTACAATGAGCAGTTCTTC.

The rearrangement links TRBV7-2 to TRBJ2-1; no clear D gene. Germline V lookup: CDR1 SGHTA, CDR2 FQGNSA. Trimming removed 0 bases at V and 0 bases at J, with 6 bases between. The CDR3 is 15 amino acids. This CDR3 reads CASSLAPFSYNEQFF. The DNA of the CDR3 is TGTGCCAGCAGCTTAGCTCCCTTCTCCTACAATGAGCAGTTCTTC.

This chain links TRBV29-1 with TRBJ2-1, with 10 bases lining up with TRBD1. CDR1 is SQVTM and CDR2 is ANQGSEA in the germline V gene. The CDR3 is made up of 14 amino acids. CDR3 sequence reads: CSVKAGTGANEQFF. In nucleotides, the CDR3 is TGCAGTGTAAAAGCCGGGACAGGGGCAAATGAGCAGTTCTTC.

The V call is TRBV3-1, the J call TRBJ1-2, with D unclear. Germline V gene sequence: CDR1 LGHDT, CDR2 YNNKEL (reference sequence). CDR3 length: 12 amino acids. The ends were cut back, 5 bases at V and 8 bases at J, with 12 bases in the middle. CDR3 amino acids: CASSLTDGGYTF. The CDR3 DNA is TGTGCCAGCAGCTTGACGGACGGCGGCTACACCTTC. The complete variable domain, with remaining parts taken from reference TRBV3-1 and TRBJ1-2, reads DTAVSQTPKYLVTQMGNDKSIKCEQNLGHDTMYWYKQDSKKFLKIMFSYNNKELIINETVPNRFSPKSPDKAHLNLHINSLELGDSAVYFCASSLTDGGYTFGSGTRLTVV.

The chain recombines TRBV12-5 with TRBJ1-5; D not resolved. V was cut by 2 bases and J by 9 bases, with 11 bases left in between. Germline CDR1 and CDR2: LGHNT and FRNRAP. This CDR3 is 13 amino acids long. The CDR3 DNA reads as TGTGCTAGTGGTTTGAAGAGGGAGGGGCCCCAGCATTTT. It encodes CASGLKREGPQHF.

This clonotype was counted a single time. V and J are TRBV7-2 and TRBJ1-3, with TRBD1 as a possible D gene (5 bases). V was trimmed by 6 bases and J by 0 bases, leaving 12 bases between them. Germline V gene sequence: CDR1 SGHTA, CDR2 FQGNSA. CDR3 size: 15 residues. CDR3 protein: CASSPGPYSGNTIYF. In nucleotides, the CDR3 is TGTGCCAGCAGTCCGGGACCTTACTCTGGAAACACCATATATTTT.

The rearrangement links TRBV20-1 to TRBJ1-2; no firm D call. Germline assignment: CDR1 DFQATT and CDR2 SNEGSKA (reference sequence). There are 11 residues in the CDR3. Trimming shortened V by 6 bases and J by 2 bases, and 7 bases separated the two germline ends. CDR3 nucleotides: TGCAGTGCCCCCATGAACTATGGCTACACCTTC. This encodes CSAPMNYGYTF.

The J gene is TRBJ1-2, the V gene TRBV14, with a tentative D call TRBD1 (5 bases). CDR3 length equals 18 residues. Between the trimmed V and J ends, which lost 4 bases and 0 bases, there was a span of 21 bases. Per germline, CDR1 SGHDN and CDR2 FVKESK. The CDR3: CASSRYRDAATTNYGYTF. The CDR3 DNA reads TGTGCCAGCAGCCGCTACCGGGACGCAGCTACGACTAACTATGGCTACACCTTC.

V is TRBV10-2 and J is TRBJ1-1, with 10 positions matching TRBD1. V lost 7 bases, J lost 6 bases, and 8 bases stayed unmatched. The CDR3 consists of 14 residues. Germline-derived CDR1 and CDR2 are WSHSY and SAAADI. The CDR3 is CASNFGQGEPEAFF. The CDR3 DNA sequence: TGCGCCAGCAATTTCGGACAGGGGGAACCTGAAGCTTTCTTT.

The chain links TRBV20-1 to TRBJ2-3; TRBD2 agrees at 12 bases. CDR3 length equals 17 residues. Germline trimming cut 3 bases from V and 0 bases from J; bases unmatched to any gene: 7. Germline CDR1 is DFQATT and CDR2 is SNEGSKA (reference sequence). CDR3 amino acids: CSASRSSGGASTDTQYF. In DNA form, the CDR3 reads TGCAGTGCTAGTAGGTCTAGCGGGGGGGCGAGCACAGATACGCAGTATTTT.

This chain joins TRBV9 and TRBJ2-5; D possibly corresponds to TRBD2 (6 bases). V lost 0 bases and J 1 base, leaving 7 bases between the germline ends. The germline CDR1 and CDR2 sequences are SGDLS and YYNGEE. The CDR3 sequence is 14 residues long. This chain's CDR3 is CASSVGRGQETQYF. CDR3 bases: TGTGCCAGCAGCGTAGGGCGGGGCCAAGAGACCCAGTACTTC.

This chain connects TRBV29-1 to TRBJ2-1; D is perhaps TRBD1 or TRBD2 (5 bases each). The germline V gene has CDR1 SQVTM and CDR2 ANQGSEA. This CDR3 comprises 16 residues. V lost 0 bases, J lost 0 bases, and 12 bases lay in between. The CDR3 region is CSVEDRDPSSYNEQFF. The CDR3 nucleotides read TGCAGCGTTGAAGATCGGGACCCTAGCTCCTACAATGAGCAGTTCTTC.

The genes are TRBV30 and TRBJ1-6; D perhaps matches TRBD1 (5 bases). This CDR3 is 13 amino acids long. Germline V gene sequence: CDR1 GTSNPN, CDR2 SVGIG (reference sequence). The V end lost 5 bases, the J end lost 9 bases, and 14 bases lay between the germline ends. CDR3 DNA: TGTGCCTGGGCCCGGGACTCTGGTTCACCCCTCCACTTT. Its protein is CAWARDSGSPLHF.

This chain uses TRBV7-2 with TRBJ1-1; tentative D call: TRBD1 (5 bases). V was shortened by 1 base and J by 8 bases, with 14 bases between the two germline ends. The CDR3 length is 14 residues. Germline CDR1 and CDR2: SGHTA and FQGNSA. This CDR3 is CASSLDPGPGEAFF. CDR3 nucleotide sequence: TGTGCCAGCAGCTTAGACCCGGGGCCAGGGGAAGCTTTCTTT. The full variable domain, its missing parts supplied by reference TRBV7-2 and TRBJ1-1, is GAGVSQSPSNKVTEKGKDVELRCDPISGHTALYWYRQSLGQGLEFLIYFQGNSAPDKSGLPSDRFSAERTGGSVSTLTIQRTQQEDSAVYLCASSLDPGPGEAFFGQGTRLTVV.

This clonotype has a handful of counts. Here the CDR3 DNA reads TGTGCCAGCAGCATAGGACTAGAGGGGACCCAGTACTTC. It translates to CASSIGLEGTQYF. The chain links TRBV7-8 to TRBJ2-5; TRBD2 aligns across 7 bases. With V trimmed by 5 bases and J by 7 bases, 7 bases remained unmatched. Per the germline V gene, CDR1 is SGHVS and CDR2 is FQNEAQ. The CDR3 contains 13 residues.

This clonotype is a singleton in its sample. The chain has TRBV9 and TRBJ1-2; the D gene is possibly TRBD1 (6 bases). From germline, CDR1 is SGDLS and CDR2 YYNGEE. There are 15 residues in the CDR3. V lost 0 bases to trimming and J lost 8 bases, with 17 bases between them. CDR3 nucleotide sequence: TGTGCCAGCAGCGTAGACGACCGGACAGCCCGAGGCTACACCTTC. Protein product: CASSVDDRTARGYTF.